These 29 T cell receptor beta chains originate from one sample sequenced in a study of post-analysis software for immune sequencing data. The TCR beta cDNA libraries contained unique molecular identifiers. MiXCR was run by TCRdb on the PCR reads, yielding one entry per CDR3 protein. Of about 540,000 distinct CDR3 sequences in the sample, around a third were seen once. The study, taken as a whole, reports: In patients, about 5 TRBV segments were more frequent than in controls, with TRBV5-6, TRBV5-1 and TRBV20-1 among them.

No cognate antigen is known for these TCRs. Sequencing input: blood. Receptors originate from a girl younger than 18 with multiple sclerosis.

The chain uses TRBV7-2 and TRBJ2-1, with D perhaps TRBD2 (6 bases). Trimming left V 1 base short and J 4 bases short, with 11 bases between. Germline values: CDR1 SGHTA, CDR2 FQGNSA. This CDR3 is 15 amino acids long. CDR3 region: CASSLEASAYNEQFF. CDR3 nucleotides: TGTGCCAGCAGCTTAGAGGCTAGCGCGTACAATGAGCAGTTCTTC.

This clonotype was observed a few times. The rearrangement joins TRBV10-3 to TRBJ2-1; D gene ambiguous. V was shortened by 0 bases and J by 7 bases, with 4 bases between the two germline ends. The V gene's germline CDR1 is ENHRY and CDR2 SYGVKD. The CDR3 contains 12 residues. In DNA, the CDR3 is TGTGCCATCAGTGAGTCCCAAAATGAGCAGTTCTTC. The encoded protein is CAISESQNEQFF.

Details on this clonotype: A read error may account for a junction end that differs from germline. The CDR3 region is CACSLTFSTDTQYF. CDR3 DNA sequence: TGTGCCTGCAGCTTAACCTTTAGCACAGATACGCAGTATTTT. V usage is TRBV7-3 and J usage is TRBJ2-3, with D hard to call. CDR3 length equals 14 residues. The germline V gene encodes CDR1 SGHTA and CDR2 FQGTGA.

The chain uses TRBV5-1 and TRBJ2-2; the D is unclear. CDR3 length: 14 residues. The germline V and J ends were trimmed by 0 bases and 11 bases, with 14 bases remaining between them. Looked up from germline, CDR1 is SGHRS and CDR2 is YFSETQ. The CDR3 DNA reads TGCGCCAGCAGCTTGGAAGTAGGCGCCACAGAGCTGTTTTTT. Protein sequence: CASSLEVGATELFF. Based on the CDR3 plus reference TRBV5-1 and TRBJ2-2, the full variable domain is KAGVTQTPRYLIKTRGQQVTLSCSPISGHRSVSWYQQTPGQGLQFLFEYFSETQRNKGNFPGRFSGRQFSNSRSEMNVSTLELGDSALYLCASSLEVGATELFFGEGSRLTVL.

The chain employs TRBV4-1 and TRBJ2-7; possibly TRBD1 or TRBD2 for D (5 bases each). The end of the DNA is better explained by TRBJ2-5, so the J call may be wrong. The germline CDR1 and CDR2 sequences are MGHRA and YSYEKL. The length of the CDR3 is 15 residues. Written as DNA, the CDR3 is TGCGCCAGCGGCCCCACCCCGGGGCAGAGGGAGACCCAGTACTTC. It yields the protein CASGPTPGQRETQYF.

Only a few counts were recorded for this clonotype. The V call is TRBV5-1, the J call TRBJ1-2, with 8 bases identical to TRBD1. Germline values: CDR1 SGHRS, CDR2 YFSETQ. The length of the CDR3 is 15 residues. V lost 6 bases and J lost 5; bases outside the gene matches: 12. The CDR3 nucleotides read TGCGCCAGCACCAAACTCGGGACAGGAACATATGGCTACACCTTC. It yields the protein CASTKLGTGTYGYTF.

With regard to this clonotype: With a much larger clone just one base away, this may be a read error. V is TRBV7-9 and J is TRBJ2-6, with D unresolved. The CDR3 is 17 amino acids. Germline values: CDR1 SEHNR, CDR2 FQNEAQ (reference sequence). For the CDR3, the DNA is TGTGTCAGCAGCCATAGCCAAGACGGCTCTGGGGCCAACGTCCTGACTTTC. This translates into CVSSHSQDGSGANVLTF.

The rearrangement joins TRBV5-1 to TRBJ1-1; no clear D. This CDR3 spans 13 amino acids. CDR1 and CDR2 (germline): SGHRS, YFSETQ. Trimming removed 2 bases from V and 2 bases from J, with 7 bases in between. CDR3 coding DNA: TGCGCCAGCAGCTTATCATTCAACACTGAAGCTTTCTTT. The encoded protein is CASSLSFNTEAFF. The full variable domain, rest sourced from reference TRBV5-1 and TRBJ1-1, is KAGVTQTPRYLIKTRGQQVTLSCSPISGHRSVSWYQQTPGQGLQFLFEYFSETQRNKGNFPGRFSGRQFSNSRSEMNVSTLELGDSALYLCASSLSFNTEAFFGQGTRLTVV.

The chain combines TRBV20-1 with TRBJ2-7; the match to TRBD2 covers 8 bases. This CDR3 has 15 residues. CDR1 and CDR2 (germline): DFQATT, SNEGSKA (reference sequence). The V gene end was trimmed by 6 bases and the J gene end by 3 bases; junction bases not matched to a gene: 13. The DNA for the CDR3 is TGCAGTGCCCCATCGTCGGGGGGGGGCAGCTACGAGCAGTACTTC. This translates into CSAPSSGGGSYEQYF.

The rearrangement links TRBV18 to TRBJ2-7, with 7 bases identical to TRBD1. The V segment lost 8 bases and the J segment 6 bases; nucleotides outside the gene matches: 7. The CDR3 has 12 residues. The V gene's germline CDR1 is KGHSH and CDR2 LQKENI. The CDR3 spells CASAGTEFEQYF. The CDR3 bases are TGTGCCAGCGCAGGGACAGAGTTCGAGCAGTACTTC.

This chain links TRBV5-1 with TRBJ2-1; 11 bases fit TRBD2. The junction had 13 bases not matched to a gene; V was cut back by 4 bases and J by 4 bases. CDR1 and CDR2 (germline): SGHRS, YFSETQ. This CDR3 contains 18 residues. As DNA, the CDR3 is TGCGCCAGCAGCCCTACGAGGGGAGGGACTAGCGGATACAATGAGCAGTTCTTC. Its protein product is CASSPTRGGTSGYNEQFF.

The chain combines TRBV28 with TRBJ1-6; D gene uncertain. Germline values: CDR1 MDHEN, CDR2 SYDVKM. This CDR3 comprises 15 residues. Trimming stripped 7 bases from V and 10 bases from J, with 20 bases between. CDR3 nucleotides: TGTGCCAGCAACCCCCCCCGGGCCGACGGCTCACCCCTCCACTTT. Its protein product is CASNPPRADGSPLHF.

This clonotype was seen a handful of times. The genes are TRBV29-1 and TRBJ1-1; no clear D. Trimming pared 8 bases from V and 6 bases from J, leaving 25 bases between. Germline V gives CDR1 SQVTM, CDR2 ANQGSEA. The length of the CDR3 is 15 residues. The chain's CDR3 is CSSLKYMGGKPEAFF. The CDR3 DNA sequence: TGCAGCTCGTTGAAGTACATGGGCGGAAAGCCTGAAGCTTTCTTT.

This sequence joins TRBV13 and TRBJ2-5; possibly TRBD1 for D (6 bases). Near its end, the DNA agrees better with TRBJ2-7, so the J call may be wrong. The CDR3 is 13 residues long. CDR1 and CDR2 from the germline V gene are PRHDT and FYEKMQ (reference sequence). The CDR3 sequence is CASSLYQGREQYF. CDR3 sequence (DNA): TGTGCCAGCAGCTTATATCAGGGGCGCGAGCAGTACTTC.

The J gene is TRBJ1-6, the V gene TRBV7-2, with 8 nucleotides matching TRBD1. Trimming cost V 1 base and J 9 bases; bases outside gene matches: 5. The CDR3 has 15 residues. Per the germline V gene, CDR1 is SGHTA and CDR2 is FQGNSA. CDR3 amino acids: CASSLVAGGRSPLHF. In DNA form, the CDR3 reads TGTGCCAGCAGCTTAGTGGCAGGGGGCCGTTCACCCCTCCACTTT. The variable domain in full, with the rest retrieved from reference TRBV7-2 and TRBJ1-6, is GAGVSQSPSNKVTEKGKDVELRCDPISGHTALYWYRQSLGQGLEFLIYFQGNSAPDKSGLPSDRFSAERTGGSVSTLTIQRTQQEDSAVYLCASSLVAGGRSPLHFGNGTRLTVT.

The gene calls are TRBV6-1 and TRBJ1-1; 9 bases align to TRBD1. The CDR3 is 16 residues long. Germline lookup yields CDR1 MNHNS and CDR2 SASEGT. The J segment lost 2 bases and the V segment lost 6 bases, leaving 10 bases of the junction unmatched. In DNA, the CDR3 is TGTGCCAGCAGATCATATCCGACAGGGGGAAACACTGAAGCTTTCTTT. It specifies CASRSYPTGGNTEAFF.

CDR3 in DNA: TGTGCCAGCAGTTACTTAGCCTCCGGGACAGGGGCTAGCAATCAGCCCCAGCATTTT. Its protein is CASSYLASGTGASNQPQHF. The chain carries TRBV6-5 and TRBJ1-5; 10 nucleotides line up with TRBD1. The CDR3 loop spans 19 amino acids. CDR1 is MNHEY and CDR2 is SVGAGI in the germline V gene. The J segment lost 0 bases and the V segment lost 1 base, leaving 9 bases of the junction unmatched.

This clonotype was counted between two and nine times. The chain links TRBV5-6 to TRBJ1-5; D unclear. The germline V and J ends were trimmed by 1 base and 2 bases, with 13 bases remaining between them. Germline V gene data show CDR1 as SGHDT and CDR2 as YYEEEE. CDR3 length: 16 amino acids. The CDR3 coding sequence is TGTGCCAGCAGCTTGTTTTTCGACGGGGGCAATCAGCCCCAGCATTTT. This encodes CASSLFFDGGNQPQHF.

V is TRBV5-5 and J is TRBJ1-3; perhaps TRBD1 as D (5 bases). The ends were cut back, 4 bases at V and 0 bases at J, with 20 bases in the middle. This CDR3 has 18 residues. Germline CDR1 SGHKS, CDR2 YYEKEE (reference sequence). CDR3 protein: CASSGLRGPRTSGNTIYF. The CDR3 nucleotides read TGTGCCAGCAGCGGTCTACGGGGACCTAGGACCTCTGGAAACACCATATATTTT.

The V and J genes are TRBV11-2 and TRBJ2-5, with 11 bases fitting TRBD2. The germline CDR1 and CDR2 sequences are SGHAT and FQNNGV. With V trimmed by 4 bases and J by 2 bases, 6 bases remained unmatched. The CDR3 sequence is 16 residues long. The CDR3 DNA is TGTGCCAGCAGCTCCGGGACTAGCGGTAATCAAGAGACCCAGTACTTC. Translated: CASSSGTSGNQETQYF.

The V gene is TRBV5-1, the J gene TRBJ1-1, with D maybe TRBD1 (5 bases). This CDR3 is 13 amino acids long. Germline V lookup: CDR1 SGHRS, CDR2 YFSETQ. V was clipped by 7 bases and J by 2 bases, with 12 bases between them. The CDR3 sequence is CASGGGDNTEAFF. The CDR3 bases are TGCGCCAGCGGCGGGGGGGATAACACTGAAGCTTTCTTT.

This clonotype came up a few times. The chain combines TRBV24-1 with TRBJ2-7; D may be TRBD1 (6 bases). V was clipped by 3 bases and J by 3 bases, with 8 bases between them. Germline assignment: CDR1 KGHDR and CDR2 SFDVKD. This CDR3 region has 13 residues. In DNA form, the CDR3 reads TGTGCCACCAGTGATACGGACAGCTACGAGCAGTACTTC. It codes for CATSDTDSYEQYF.

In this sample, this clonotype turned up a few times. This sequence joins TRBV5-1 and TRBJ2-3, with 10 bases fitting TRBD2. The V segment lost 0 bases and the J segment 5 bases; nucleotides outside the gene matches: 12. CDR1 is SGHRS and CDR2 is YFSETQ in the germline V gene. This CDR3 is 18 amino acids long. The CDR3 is CASSLATSGVGLRDTQYF. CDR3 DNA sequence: TGCGCCAGCAGCTTGGCAACTAGCGGGGTAGGGTTACGAGATACGCAGTATTTT.

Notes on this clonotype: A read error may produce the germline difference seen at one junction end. The chain's CDR3 is CSAFAASGGPSSTDMQYF. The DNA for the CDR3 is TGCAGTGCCTTTGCGGCGAGCGGGGGGCCCTCTAGCACAGATATGCAGTATTTT. This chain connects TRBV20-1 to TRBJ2-3; 9 bases agree with TRBD2. The CDR3 totals 18 residues. From germline, CDR1 is DFQATT and CDR2 SNEGSKA (reference sequence).

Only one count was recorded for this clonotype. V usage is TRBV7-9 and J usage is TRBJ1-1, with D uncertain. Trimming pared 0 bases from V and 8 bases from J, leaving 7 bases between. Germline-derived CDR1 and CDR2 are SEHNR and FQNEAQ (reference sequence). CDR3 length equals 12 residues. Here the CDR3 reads CASSLAELEAFF. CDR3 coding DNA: TGTGCCAGCAGCTTAGCTGAGCTGGAAGCTTTCTTT.

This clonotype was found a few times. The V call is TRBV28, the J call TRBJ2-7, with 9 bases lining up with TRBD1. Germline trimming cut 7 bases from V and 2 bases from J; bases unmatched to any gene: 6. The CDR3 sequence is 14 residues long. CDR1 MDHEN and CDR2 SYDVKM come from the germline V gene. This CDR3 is CASTGTGLPYEQYF. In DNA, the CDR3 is TGTGCCAGCACCGGGACAGGGCTGCCCTACGAGCAGTACTTC.

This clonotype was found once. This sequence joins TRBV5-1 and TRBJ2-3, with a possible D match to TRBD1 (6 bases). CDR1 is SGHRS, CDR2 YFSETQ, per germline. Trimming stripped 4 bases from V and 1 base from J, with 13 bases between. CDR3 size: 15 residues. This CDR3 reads CASSPYRVGTDTQYF. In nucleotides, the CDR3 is TGCGCCAGCAGCCCGTACAGGGTGGGCACAGATACGCAGTATTTT. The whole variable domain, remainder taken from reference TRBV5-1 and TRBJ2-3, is KAGVTQTPRYLIKTRGQQVTLSCSPISGHRSVSWYQQTPGQGLQFLFEYFSETQRNKGNFPGRFSGRQFSNSRSEMNVSTLELGDSALYLCASSPYRVGTDTQYFGPGTRLTVL.

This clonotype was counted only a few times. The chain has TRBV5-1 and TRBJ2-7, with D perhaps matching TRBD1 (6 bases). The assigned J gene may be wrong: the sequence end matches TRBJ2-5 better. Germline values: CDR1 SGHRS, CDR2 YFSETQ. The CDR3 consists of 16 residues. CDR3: CASSLYGQTEAGTQYF. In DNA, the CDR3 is TGCGCCAGCAGCTTGTATGGACAGACCGAGGCGGGGACCCAGTACTTC.

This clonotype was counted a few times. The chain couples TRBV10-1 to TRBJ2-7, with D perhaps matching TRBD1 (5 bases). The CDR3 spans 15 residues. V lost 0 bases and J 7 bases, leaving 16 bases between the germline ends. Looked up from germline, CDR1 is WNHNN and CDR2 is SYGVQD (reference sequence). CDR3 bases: TGCGCCAGCAGTGAGTCTGGGGCAGCCATGGGGGAGCAGTACTTC. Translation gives CASSESGAAMGEQYF.